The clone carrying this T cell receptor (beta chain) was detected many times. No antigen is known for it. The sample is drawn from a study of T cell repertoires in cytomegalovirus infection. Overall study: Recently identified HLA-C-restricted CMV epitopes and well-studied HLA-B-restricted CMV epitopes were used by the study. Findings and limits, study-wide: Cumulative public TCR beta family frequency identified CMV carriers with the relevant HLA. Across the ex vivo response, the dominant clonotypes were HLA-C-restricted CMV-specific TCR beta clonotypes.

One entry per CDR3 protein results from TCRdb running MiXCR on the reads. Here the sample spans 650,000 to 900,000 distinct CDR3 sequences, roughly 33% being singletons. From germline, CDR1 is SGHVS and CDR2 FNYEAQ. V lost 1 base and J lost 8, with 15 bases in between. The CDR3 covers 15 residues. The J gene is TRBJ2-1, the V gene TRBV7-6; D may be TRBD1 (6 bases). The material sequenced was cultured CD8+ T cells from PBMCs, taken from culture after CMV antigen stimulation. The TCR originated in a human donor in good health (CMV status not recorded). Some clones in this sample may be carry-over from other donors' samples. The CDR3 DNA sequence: TGTGCCAGCAGCTTAGTACCCCAGGGGTTCGATGAGCAGTTCTTC. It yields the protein CASSLVPQGFDEQFF.